This T cell receptor beta chain was found in a study of T cells in Graves' hyperthyroidism and ophthalmopathy. Thyroid ultrasound and orbital computed tomography, with clinical symptoms and serum thyroxine and TRAb, informed diagnoses. TCR beta CDR3 sequences were amplified from RNA transcripts. An initial round of RT-PCR targeting the TCR CDR3 relied on the HTBI primer set. MiXCR, applied by TCRdb to the multiplex PCR reads, yields one record per CDR3 protein. The sample lists around 420,000 distinct CDR3 sequences, around 14% occurring once. V dropped 1 base and J dropped 3 bases, with 14 bases sitting between them. The CDR3 is 15 residues long. Germline CDR1 is SGHRS and CDR2 is YFSETQ. As concerns this clonotype: Its cognate antigen is unknown.

Study observations and caveats: Through a model of 13 V-J features, ophthalmopathy was separated from stable hyperthyroidism.

Sequencing was performed on blood. This sequence originates from a woman aged 18-30 years with Graves' hyperthyroidism. The chain uses TRBV5-1 and TRBJ2-7, with a tentative D call TRBD2 (5 bases). CDR3 in amino acids: CASSLHAGSVYEQYF. The CDR3 coding sequence is TGCGCCAGCAGCTTGCACGCGGGCAGTGTCTACGAGCAGTACTTC.